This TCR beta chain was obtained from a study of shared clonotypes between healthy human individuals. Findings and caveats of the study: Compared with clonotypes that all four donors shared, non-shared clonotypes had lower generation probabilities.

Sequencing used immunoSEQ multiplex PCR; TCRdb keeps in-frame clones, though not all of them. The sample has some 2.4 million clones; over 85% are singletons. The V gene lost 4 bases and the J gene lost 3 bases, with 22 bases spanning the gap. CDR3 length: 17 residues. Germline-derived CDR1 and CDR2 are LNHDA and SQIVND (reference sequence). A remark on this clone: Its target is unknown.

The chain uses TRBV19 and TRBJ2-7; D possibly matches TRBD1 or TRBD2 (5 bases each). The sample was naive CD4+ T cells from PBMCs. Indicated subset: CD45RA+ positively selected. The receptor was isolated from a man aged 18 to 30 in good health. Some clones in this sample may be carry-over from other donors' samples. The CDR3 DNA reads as TGTGCCAGTAGTAGTCGGGGCCAAGATGGAATGGTCTACGAGCAGTACTTC. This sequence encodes CASSSRGQDGMVYEQYF.